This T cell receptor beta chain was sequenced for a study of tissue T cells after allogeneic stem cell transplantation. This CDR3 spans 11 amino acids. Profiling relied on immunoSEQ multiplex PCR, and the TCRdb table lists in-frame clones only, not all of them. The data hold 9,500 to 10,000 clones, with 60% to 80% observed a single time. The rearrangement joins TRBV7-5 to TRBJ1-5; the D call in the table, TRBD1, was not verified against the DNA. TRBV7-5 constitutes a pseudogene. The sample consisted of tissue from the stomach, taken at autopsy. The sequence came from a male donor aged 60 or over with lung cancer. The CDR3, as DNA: TGTGCCAGAAGCCGCAGGGCCTCGGAAACTTTT. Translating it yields CARSRRASETF.